Sequencing of this T cell receptor (beta chain) was carried out in a study of post-analysis software for immune sequencing data. Findings and limits, study-wide: Controls had lower frequencies than patients of about 5 TRBV segments, which included TRBV5-6, TRBV5-1 and TRBV20-1. With F measure, samples from one preparation batch clustered together strongly. When compared against controls, multiple sclerosis patients showed significantly lower normalized Chao1 diversity.

This clonotype was picked up a small number of times. What it recognizes is unknown. Unique molecular identifiers had been added to the TCR beta cDNA libraries. TCRdb itself ran the PCR reads through MiXCR, one entry per CDR3 protein. The table lists around 700,000 distinct CDR3 sequences, 55% to 60% of them singletons. V was shortened by 4 bases and J by 2 bases, with 16 bases between the two germline ends. This CDR3 has 15 residues. CDR1 and CDR2 (germline): DFQATT, SNEGSKA (reference sequence). This clonotype originated in a girl aged 2-10 years with multiple sclerosis. The rearrangement uses TRBV20-1 and TRBJ2-3; perhaps TRBD2 as D (6 bases). The sample consisted of blood. This chain's CDR3 is CSATAGLSYTDTQYF. DNA of the CDR3: TGCAGTGCTACCGCGGGACTCTCCTACACAGATACGCAGTATTTT.